The clone carrying this TCR beta chain is judged medium-sized (0.01 to 0.1%). No cell fractionation was done, so the repertoire covers all unsorted peripheral blood T cells. This sample is drawn from a study of HIV-infected patients and healthy controls. With 7 bases removed from V and 4 bases from J, the gap between germline ends came to 14 bases. Germline assignment: CDR1 SQVTM and CDR2 ANQGSEA. This CDR3 region has 13 residues. cDNA was made from about 480 ng RNA using alpha and beta constant primers. Each of the alpha and beta chains got its own library through chain-specific third strand synthesis with indices. Using its own MiXCR run on the 5' RACE reads, TCRdb lists one record per CDR3 protein. Of 8,500 to 11,000 distinct CDR3 sequences listed, 8% are singletons.

This chain joins TRBV29-1 and TRBJ1-5; D call uncertain. This clonotype was sampled from an adult in good health. Material for sequencing was blood. The CDR3 DNA sequence: TGCAGCGCCAACTTTGCGGCAAATCAGCCCCAGCATTTT. It is translated as CSANFAANQPQHF.